What follows are 19 T cell receptor beta chains derived from one specimen sequenced in a study of T cells in localized non-small cell lung cancer. Clones were sequenced by immunoSEQ multiplex PCR, and TCRdb holds only the in-frame ones, with some missing. The sample has 20,000 to 30,000 clones, over 75% seen once. This specimen consisted of peripheral blood, obtained before any cancer treatment. The receptors were sampled from a man between 40 and 70 years old with stage III squamous cell lung carcinoma.

This sequence joins TRBV4-2 and TRBJ2-5, with 12 bases that match TRBD2. There are 17 residues in the CDR3. The germline gives CDR1 LGHNA, CDR2 YNFKEQ. V gave up 6 bases and J gave up 4 bases; unmatched junction bases: 12. CDR3: CASSPGASGRARETQYF. The CDR3 DNA reads TGTGCCAGCAGTCCAGGCGCTAGCGGGAGGGCCCGAGAGACCCAGTACTTC.

The chain joins TRBV27 to TRBJ2-2, with D uncertain. V was cut by 6 bases and J by 2 bases, with 10 bases left in between. The CDR3 is made up of 14 amino acids. CDR1 is MNHEY, CDR2 SMNVEV, per germline (reference sequence). CDR3 amino acids: CASRPIRNTGELFF. CDR3 sequence (DNA): TGTGCCAGCAGACCTATACGAAACACCGGGGAGCTGTTTTTT.

V is TRBV6-5 and J is TRBJ2-2; D could derive from TRBD1 or TRBD2 (5 bases each). Germline-derived CDR1 and CDR2 are MNHEY and SVGAGI. The CDR3 contains 15 residues. The germline V and J ends were trimmed by 0 bases and 5 bases, with 10 bases remaining between them. As DNA, the CDR3 is TGTGCCAGCAGTTACTCAGGGACGGAAACCGGGGAGCTGTTTTTT. Translating it yields CASSYSGTETGELFF.

J is TRBJ2-7 and V is TRBV9, with 10 bases identical to TRBD1. The junction had 2 bases not matched to a gene; V was cut back by 2 bases and J by 3 bases. The CDR3 sequence is 14 residues long. Germline values: CDR1 SGDLS, CDR2 YYNGEE. CDR3 in DNA: TGTGCCAGCAGCGTGGGACAGGGGAACTACGAGCAGTACTTC. This sequence encodes CASSVGQGNYEQYF.

The V call is TRBV5-1, the J call TRBJ2-7, with TRBD1 identical over 10 bases. CDR3 length: 15 residues. J gave up 7 bases and V 5 bases, and 12 bases lay outside the gene matches. Germline CDR1 reads SGHRS; CDR2 reads YFSETQ. CDR3 residues: CASRFAGQGTSEQYF. CDR3 bases: TGCGCCAGCAGGTTTGCGGGACAGGGGACGTCTGAGCAGTACTTC.

The J gene is TRBJ1-1, the V gene TRBV2; 7 bases map to TRBD1. With 6 bases clipped from V and 4 bases from J, the junction kept 5 bases outside the gene matches. The CDR3 length is 13 residues. CDR1 SNHLY and CDR2 FYNNEI come from the germline V gene. The CDR3 coding sequence is TGTGCCAGCAGAGAACAGGGGAGCACTGAAGCTTTCTTT. This sequence encodes CASREQGSTEAFF.

J is TRBJ1-1 and V is TRBV15, with TRBD1 matching over 7 bases. This CDR3 is 16 amino acids long. Unmatched junction bases numbered 15, after V lost 5 bases and J lost 6 bases. Germline V gives CDR1 LNHNV, CDR2 YYDKDF (reference sequence). CDR3 coding DNA: TGTGCCACCAGCCGGGACAGACTTGCGAGGCATTCTGAAGCTTTCTTT. Its translation is CATSRDRLARHSEAFF.

This clone is a singleton in its sample. This chain joins TRBV27 and TRBJ2-3; TRBD2 agrees at 9 bases. J lost 6 bases, V lost 2 bases, and 9 bases had no gene match. Germline V gives CDR1 MNHEY, CDR2 SMNVEV (reference sequence). The CDR3 contains 16 residues. The DNA for the CDR3 is TGTGCCAGCAGTTTAGGTCCTAGCGGGGTGGGCGATACGCAGTATTTT. Its protein is CASSLGPSGVGDTQYF.

The rearrangement uses TRBV19 and TRBJ1-2, with D uncertain. The CDR3 runs 15 residues. Trimming pared 7 bases from V and 6 bases from J, leaving 21 bases between. Germline CDR1 is LNHDA and CDR2 is SQIVND (reference sequence). As DNA, the CDR3 is TGTGCCAGTAAGGTATCGCCTCTCCAAAAGGATGGCTACACCTTC. It specifies CASKVSPLQKDGYTF.

V is TRBV6-1 and J is TRBJ2-7, with unresolved D. CDR3 size: 12 residues. Germline V gene data show CDR1 as MNHNS and CDR2 as SASEGT. Trimming left V 6 bases short and J 6 bases short, with 12 bases between. The CDR3 region is CASSLGPPEQYV. CDR3 in DNA: TGTGCCAGCAGCCTAGGGCCCCCCGAGCAGTACGTC.

The chain employs TRBV6-5 and TRBJ1-5; a weak D match, TRBD1 (5 bases). V was shortened by 7 bases and J by 4 bases, with 17 bases between the two germline ends. Germline V lookup: CDR1 MNHEY, CDR2 SVGAGI. This CDR3 is 15 amino acids long. This chain's CDR3 is CASIQGEGFNQPQHF. The CDR3 coding sequence is TGTGCCAGCATCCAGGGAGAGGGATTTAATCAGCCCCAGCATTTT.

The CDR3 DNA follows: TGCGCCAGCAGCCAAGACATCAACTCCTACGAGCAGTACTTC. Protein product: CASSQDINSYEQYF. The V gene is TRBV4-1, the J gene TRBJ2-7; D unclear. The V end was cut by 0 bases, the J end by 0 bases, with 6 bases between. Per germline, CDR1 MGHRA and CDR2 YSYEKL. This CDR3 spans 14 amino acids.

The J gene is TRBJ2-2, the V gene TRBV6-4; 11 nucleotides align to TRBD2. V lost 6 bases to trimming and J lost 0 bases; unmatched junction nucleotides: 3. CDR1 is MRHNA and CDR2 is SNTAGT in the germline V gene. This CDR3 contains 16 residues. The CDR3 region has the DNA TGTGCCAGCAGCCTACTAGCGGGGGCGAACACCGGGGAGCTGTTTTTT. This codes for CASSLLAGANTGELFF.

The chain links TRBV9 to TRBJ2-7; D possibly matches TRBD1 or TRBD2 (5 bases each). Deletions cut 0 bases from V and 3 bases from J, with 10 bases between. Germline CDR1 reads SGDLS; CDR2 reads YYNGEE. The CDR3 is 14 residues long. CDR3: CASSVDGTYYEQYF. The CDR3 coding sequence is TGTGCCAGCAGCGTAGACGGGACGTACTACGAGCAGTACTTC.

This rearrangement joins TRBV19 to TRBJ2-1; D may be TRBD2 (5 bases). Deletions cut 4 bases from V and 0 bases from J, with 7 bases between. Germline loops: CDR1 LNHDA, CDR2 SQIVND (reference sequence). This CDR3 contains 14 residues. The CDR3 reads CASSKRTSYNEQFF. The CDR3 coding sequence is TGTGCCAGTAGTAAGCGGACCTCCTACAATGAGCAGTTCTTC.

The chain is built from TRBV15 and TRBJ1-1; D gene uncertain. Looked up from germline, CDR1 is LNHNV and CDR2 is YYDKDF (reference sequence). Trimming took off 3 bases at V and 4 bases at J, with 9 bases between the two ends. The CDR3 runs 13 residues. CDR3 in amino acids: CATSSVGTTEAFF. Here the CDR3 DNA reads TGTGCCACCAGCAGCGTAGGTACCACTGAAGCTTTCTTT.

The chain links TRBV30 to TRBJ1-5, with D hard to call. This CDR3 contains 13 residues. CDR1 GTSNPN and CDR2 SVGIG come from the germline V gene (reference sequence). Deletions cut 3 bases from V and 7 bases from J, with 13 bases between. CDR3 sequence (DNA): TGTGCCTGGAGCGTTGGACGGAGCCAGCCCCAGCATTTT. It specifies CAWSVGRSQPQHF.

This chain connects TRBV4-1 to TRBJ1-2; D is ambiguous. The CDR3 spans 15 residues. The germline V gene has CDR1 MGHRA and CDR2 YSYEKL. Trimming stripped 1 base from V and 4 bases from J, with 13 bases between. The CDR3 bases are TGCGCCAGCAGCCAAGCCCCCACTCCGACCTATGGCTACACCTTC. Its translation: CASSQAPTPTYGYTF.

In its sample, this clone was seen once. The V gene is TRBV10-3, the J gene TRBJ1-2; D is uncertain. The CDR3 runs 12 residues. V lost 4 bases to trimming and J lost 4 bases, with 7 bases between them. Per germline, CDR1 ENHRY and CDR2 SYGVKD. CDR3 protein: CAISARVYGYTF. In DNA form, the CDR3 reads TGTGCCATCAGTGCCCGGGTCTATGGCTACACCTTC.